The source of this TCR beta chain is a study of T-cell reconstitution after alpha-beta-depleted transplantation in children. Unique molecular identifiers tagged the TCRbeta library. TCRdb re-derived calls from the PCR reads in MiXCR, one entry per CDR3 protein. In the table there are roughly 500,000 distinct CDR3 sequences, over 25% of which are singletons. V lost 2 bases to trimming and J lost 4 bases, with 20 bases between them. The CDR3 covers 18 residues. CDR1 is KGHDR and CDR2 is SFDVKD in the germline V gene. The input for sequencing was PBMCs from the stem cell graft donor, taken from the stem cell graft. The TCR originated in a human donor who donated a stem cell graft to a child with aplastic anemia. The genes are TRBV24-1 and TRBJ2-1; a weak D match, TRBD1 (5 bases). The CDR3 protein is CATSDSVIGRVRYNEQFF. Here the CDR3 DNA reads TGTGCCACCAGTGATTCGGTAATCGGCAGGGTACGATACAATGAGCAGTTCTTC.